This TCR beta chain is drawn from a study of cytomegalovirus exposure and HLA in healthy donors. Study-wide results and caveats: Earlier results showed most TCR beta V segments being productive about 87% or about 30% of the time. A link between a missense DCLRE1C variant and TCR beta V- and J-gene trimming emerged from a later analysis.

PCR amplification relied on 60 Vbeta primers (plus 13 Jbeta primers). TCRdb's table, derived via immunoSEQ multiplex PCR, lists solely in-frame clones and lacks some. The data contain about 43,000 clones, approximately 75% of them singletons. Regarding this clone: Its antigen is currently unknown.

The sequence derives from a man younger than 40 in good health and CMV-seronegative. Sequences were obtained from PBMCs.

CDR3 sequence: CASSSQGAVDHEQFF. The CDR3 DNA is TGCGCCAGCAGCTCCCAGGGGGCCGTTGATCATGAGCAGTTCTTC. This chain uses TRBV5-1 with TRBJ2-1; 8 bases match TRBD1. The germline V gene encodes CDR1 SGHRS and CDR2 YFSETQ. Trimming removed 3 bases from V and 8 bases from J; junction bases left unmatched: 10. This CDR3 comprises 15 residues. The full variable domain, its missing parts supplied by reference TRBV5-1 and TRBJ2-1, is KAGVTQTPRYLIKTRGQQVTLSCSPISGHRSVSWYQQTPGQGLQFLFEYFSETQRNKGNFPGRFSGRQFSNSRSEMNVSTLELGDSALYLCASSSQGAVDHEQFFGPGTRLTVL.